Following are 11 T cell receptor beta chains from one sample sequenced in a study of blood T cell repertoires in COVID-19. Clones were sequenced by immunoSEQ multiplex PCR, and TCRdb holds only the in-frame ones, with some missing. The table records about 72,000 clones, around nine tenths of them present only once. Sequenced: peripheral blood. The receptors stem from a woman aged 60-75 years with acute or convalescent COVID-19.

The rearrangement links TRBV30 to TRBJ1-5; TRBD1 agrees at 8 bases. The CDR3 contains 14 residues. Looked up from germline, CDR1 is GTSNPN and CDR2 is SVGIG (reference sequence). V shed 0 bases and J 7 bases; nucleotides not matched to a gene: 5. CDR3 loop: CAWSVRAGGQPQHF. CDR3 nucleotides: TGTGCCTGGAGTGTTCGAGCAGGGGGCCAGCCCCAGCATTTT.

The chain is built from TRBV3-1 (or the pseudogene TRBV3-2) and TRBJ2-1, with 11 positions matching TRBD2. CDR3 length equals 15 residues. With V trimmed by 4 bases and J by 5 bases, 4 bases remained unmatched. In germline, CDR1 is LGHDT, CDR2 YNNKEL (reference sequence). The CDR3 sequence: CASSPTSGGNNEQFF. CDR3 sequence (DNA): TGTGCCAGCAGCCCTACTAGCGGGGGCAACAATGAGCAGTTCTTC.

The rearrangement links TRBV5-1 to TRBJ2-1, with D possibly being TRBD1 (6 bases). This CDR3 contains 16 residues. Germline-derived CDR1 and CDR2 are SGHRS and YFSETQ. The ends were cut back, 3 bases at V and 9 bases at J, with 22 bases in the middle. The CDR3 region is CASSSAGASQVGEQFF. The DNA of the CDR3 is TGCGCCAGCAGCTCGGCAGGGGCATCTCAAGTTGGTGAGCAGTTCTTC.

This chain connects TRBV27 to TRBJ1-1, with D uncertain. In germline, CDR1 is MNHEY, CDR2 SMNVEV (reference sequence). The CDR3 runs 15 residues. Trimming stripped 10 bases from V and 1 base from J, with 19 bases between. The CDR3 region is CATLGGKRPNTEAFF. The DNA of the CDR3 is TGTGCCACATTAGGAGGGAAACGCCCGAACACTGAAGCTTTCTTT.

The genes are TRBV5-4 and TRBJ2-2; maybe TRBD2 (7 bases). With 4 bases removed from V and 5 bases from J, the gap between germline ends came to 12 bases. The CDR3 has 14 residues. The germline V gene encodes CDR1 SGHNT and CDR2 YYREEE (reference sequence). The CDR3 nucleotides read TGTGCCAGCAGCAGGGAGGGGGTTACCGGGGAGCTGTTTTTT. It is translated as CASSREGVTGELFF. The full variable domain, rest sourced from reference TRBV5-4 and TRBJ2-2, is ETGVTQSPTHLIKTRGQQVTLRCSSQSGHNTVSWYQQALGQGPQFIFQYYREEENGRGNFPPRFSGLQFPNYSSELNVNALELDDSALYLCASSREGVTGELFFGEGSRLTVL.

The sample holds one count of this clone. The same CDR3 is also encoded by other DNA sequences in this sample. The chain is built from TRBV10-3 and TRBJ1-5, with D uncertain. Trimming took 0 bases from V and 4 from J, leaving 4 bases between them. Germline V gene lookup returns CDR1 ENHRY and CDR2 SYGVKD. This CDR3 is 13 amino acids long. The CDR3 DNA is TGTGCCATCAGTGAGTCAGAGAATCAGCCCCAGCATTTT. It codes for CAISESENQPQHF.

The chain recombines TRBV5-1 with TRBJ1-4; 7 nucleotides line up with TRBD1. V shed 4 bases, J shed 7 bases, and the junction held 10 bases outside the gene matches. The CDR3 has 15 residues. Germline V gives CDR1 SGHRS, CDR2 YFSETQ. The CDR3 nucleotides read TGCGCCAGCAGCCCAACAGGGGTTGGCGGTGAAAAACTGTTTTTT. It codes for CASSPTGVGGEKLFF.

The chain couples TRBV7-6 to TRBJ2-7, with D perhaps matching TRBD1 (7 bases). This CDR3 contains 16 residues. Germline V lookup: CDR1 SGHVS, CDR2 FNYEAQ. Trimming left V 2 bases short and J 0 bases short, with 14 bases between. CDR3 residues: CASSLRGDSYSYEQYF. The CDR3 DNA follows: TGTGCCAGCAGCTTAAGGGGGGACAGCTACTCCTACGAGCAGTACTTC.

J is TRBJ2-1 and V is TRBV25-1; D unresolved. Trimming shortened V by 3 bases and J by 0 bases, and 3 bases separated the two germline ends. The CDR3 runs 13 residues. Germline CDR1 and CDR2: MGHDK and SYGVNS. CDR3: CASSDGSYNEQFF. CDR3 sequence (DNA): TGTGCCAGCAGTGACGGCTCCTACAATGAGCAGTTCTTC.

The J gene is TRBJ2-5, the V gene TRBV3-1 (or the pseudogene TRBV3-2); no clear D gene. The CDR3 has 14 amino acids. From germline, CDR1 is LGHDT and CDR2 YNNKEL (reference sequence). The V end was cut by 0 bases, the J end by 5 bases, with 10 bases between. The CDR3 sequence: CASSQDLARETQYF. For the CDR3, the DNA is TGTGCCAGCAGCCAAGATTTGGCTAGGGAGACCCAGTACTTC.

The chain is built from TRBV4-1 and TRBJ2-5; D not resolved. Germline-derived CDR1 and CDR2 are MGHRA and YSYEKL. V was trimmed by 0 bases and J by 1 base, leaving 6 bases between them. The CDR3 is made up of 14 amino acids. This chain's CDR3 is CASSQEPSQETQYF. The CDR3 region has the DNA TGCGCCAGCAGCCAAGAGCCTAGCCAAGAGACCCAGTACTTC.